The 21 T cell receptor beta chains below come from one sample, sequenced in a study of cytomegalovirus exposure and HLA in healthy donors (dated by TCRdb to about 2017). The method was the immunoSEQ multiplex PCR assay. A mixture of 60 forward primers for TCR Vbeta segments and 13 reverse primers for TCR Jbeta segments was used in the multiplex PCR. Not all clones reach the TCRdb copy of this immuneACCESS table, which keeps in-frame sequences only. Checked studies attribute under half of the gap to unresolved V genes and leave the rest unexplained. This sample holds nearly 200,000 clones; 82% were observed only once. Together, the top ten hold roughly 0.097% of the sample. Sequences were obtained from PBMCs. The origin of the receptors is a boy aged 2 to 10 in good health and CMV-seronegative.

The rearrangement links TRBV30 to TRBJ2-1, with TRBD1 matching over 7 bases. Trimming at V came to 8 bases and at J to 6 bases, leaving 10 bases not matched to a gene. Germline V gene data show CDR1 as GTSNPN and CDR2 as SVGIG (reference sequence). This CDR3 region has 13 residues. CDR3 DNA sequence: TGTGCCGGACACAGGGGCGGAGGCAATGAGCAGTTCTTC. Protein sequence: CAGHRGGGNEQFF.

The chain uses TRBV6-5 and TRBJ2-2; 9 positions agree with TRBD2. Germline V lookup: CDR1 MNHEY, CDR2 SVGAGI. The junction had 2 bases not matched to a gene; V was cut back by 1 base and J by 5 bases. This CDR3 has 15 amino acids. The CDR3 is CASSYLAGVTGELFF. CDR3 in DNA: TGTGCCAGCAGTTACTTAGCGGGGGTTACCGGGGAGCTGTTTTTT.

This chain uses TRBV30 with TRBJ1-1, with 8 positions matching TRBD1. The CDR3 is 12 amino acids. CDR1 is GTSNPN and CDR2 is SVGIG in the germline V gene (reference sequence). With 7 bases clipped from V and 4 bases from J, the junction kept 5 bases outside the gene matches. The CDR3 coding sequence is TGTGCCTCGACCAGGGGGCGCACTGAAGCTTTCTTT. Protein product: CASTRGRTEAFF.

The rearrangement links TRBV28 to TRBJ1-5; 8 positions agree with TRBD1. Germline trimming cut 3 bases from V and 0 bases from J; bases unmatched to any gene: 19. Per the germline V gene, CDR1 is MDHEN and CDR2 is SYDVKM. This CDR3 contains 21 residues. CDR3 protein: CASSLKTRDRGLSFSNQPQHF. The CDR3 coding sequence is TGTGCCAGCAGTTTGAAGACAAGAGACAGGGGTCTCTCCTTTAGCAATCAGCCCCAGCATTTT.

The CDR3: CASSLRQTRGQETQYF. The CDR3 DNA reads TGTGCCAGCAGCTTACGGCAGACGAGGGGGCAAGAGACCCAGTACTTC. The chain combines TRBV7-9 with TRBJ2-5; weak D call: TRBD1 (6 bases). The V end was cut by 2 bases, the J end by 2 bases, with 15 bases between. Germline values: CDR1 SEHNR, CDR2 FQNEAQ (reference sequence). This CDR3 has 16 amino acids.

The DNA for the CDR3 is TGTGCCAGCAGCTTAAAGGGGGCGCGAGATGTGAATGAAAAACTGTTTTTT. Its translation: CASSLKGARDVNEKLFF. The chain combines TRBV7-2 with TRBJ1-4; TRBD1 aligns across 7 bases. The CDR3 is 17 residues long. J gave up 5 bases and V 2 bases, and 11 bases lay outside the gene matches. Per the germline V gene, CDR1 is SGHTA and CDR2 is FQGNSA.

The CDR3 sequence: CASSHRTAGGTYEQYF. CDR3 sequence (DNA): TGTGCCAGCAGCCACCGAACCGCGGGGGGAACCTACGAGCAGTACTTC. The chain recombines TRBV4-2 with TRBJ2-7; TRBD2 matches at 8 bases. This CDR3 has 16 amino acids. Germline CDR1 reads LGHNA; CDR2 reads YNFKEQ. The V gene end was trimmed by 3 bases and the J gene end by 2 bases; junction bases not matched to a gene: 9.

The CDR3 sequence is CASSFPSGGFQETQYF. CDR3 coding DNA: TGCGCCAGCAGCTTTCCTAGCGGGGGGTTCCAAGAGACCCAGTACTTC. This chain joins TRBV5-1 and TRBJ2-5; 11 bases map to TRBD2. V trimming: 2 bases; J trimming: 1 base; junction bases outside the gene matches: 4. The CDR3 is 16 residues long. The germline V gene has CDR1 SGHRS and CDR2 YFSETQ.

The chain carries TRBV20-1 and TRBJ1-1; unclear D gene. The CDR3 is 10 amino acids. The V end was cut by 7 bases, the J end by 6 bases, with 9 bases between. Germline-derived CDR1 and CDR2 are DFQATT and SNEGSKA (reference sequence). CDR3 amino acids: CSVRGPEAFF. The CDR3 nucleotides read TGCAGTGTACGGGGTCCTGAAGCTTTCTTT.

V is TRBV19 and J is TRBJ1-2; 8 bases match TRBD1. The CDR3 runs to 15 residues. V dropped 3 bases and J dropped 5; count of bases not matched to a gene: 8. The germline V gene encodes CDR1 LNHDA and CDR2 SQIVND (reference sequence). The CDR3 nucleotides read TGTGCCAGTAGTATCTCGGGACAGGAACGGTATGGCTACACCTTC. Encoded protein: CASSISGQERYGYTF.

J is TRBJ2-4 and V is TRBV9; possibly TRBD2 for D (6 bases). Trimming took 3 bases from V and 4 from J, leaving 8 bases between them. The CDR3 runs 13 residues. CDR1 is SGDLS and CDR2 is YYNGEE in the germline V gene. CDR3 sequence reads: CASSEGGKNIQYF. CDR3 coding DNA: TGTGCCAGCAGCGAAGGAGGGAAAAACATTCAGTACTTC.

The rearrangement uses TRBV11-3 and TRBJ1-2; 7 bases map to TRBD1. This CDR3 contains 12 residues. CDR1 and CDR2 from the germline V gene are SGHNT and YENEEA. V was pared by 4 bases and J by 7 bases, with 3 bases of the junction left unmatched. The chain's CDR3 is CASSSSGGGYTF. DNA for the CDR3: TGTGCCAGCAGCTCGTCAGGGGGTGGCTACACCTTC.

V gene TRBV5-1 combines with J gene TRBJ2-7; the match to TRBD1 covers 9 bases. CDR3 length: 14 residues. Looked up from germline, CDR1 is SGHRS and CDR2 is YFSETQ. Germline trimming cut 4 bases from V and 3 bases from J; bases unmatched to any gene: 5. The CDR3 protein is CASSVQGANYEQYF. CDR3 DNA: TGCGCCAGCAGCGTACAGGGGGCAAACTACGAGCAGTACTTC.

The V call is TRBV10-3, the J call TRBJ2-2; a possible D gene is TRBD1 (5 bases). Germline-derived CDR1 and CDR2 are ENHRY and SYGVKD. Deletions cut 6 bases from V and 4 bases from J, with 9 bases between. CDR3 length: 13 amino acids. The CDR3 spells CAIRGVGTGELFF. The CDR3 nucleotides are TGTGCCATCAGAGGGGTCGGCACCGGGGAGCTGTTTTTT.

V is TRBV5-1 and J is TRBJ1-1; TRBD1 matches 8 bases. The germline V gene encodes CDR1 SGHRS and CDR2 YFSETQ. V trimming: 7 bases; J trimming: 1 base; junction bases outside the gene matches: 6. The length of the CDR3 is 14 residues. This chain's CDR3 is CASFTGGRNTEAFF. Here the CDR3 DNA reads TGCGCCAGCTTCACAGGGGGTAGGAACACTGAAGCTTTCTTT.

V gene TRBV6-5 combines with J gene TRBJ1-2; maybe TRBD1 (5 bases). Germline assignment: CDR1 MNHEY and CDR2 SVGAGI. The V gene lost 5 bases and the J gene lost 4 bases, with 11 bases spanning the gap. CDR3 length: 13 amino acids. CDR3 protein: CASSSRESYGYTF. The CDR3 DNA follows: TGTGCCAGCAGTAGCAGGGAATCCTATGGCTACACCTTC.

This rearrangement joins TRBV2 to TRBJ1-1; the D is unclear. V was shortened by 1 base and J by 1 base, with 7 bases between the two germline ends. The germline CDR1 and CDR2 sequences are SNHLY and FYNNEI. CDR3 length: 14 amino acids. In DNA form, the CDR3 reads TGTGCCAGCAGTGAAGGTACGGGGAACACTGAAGCTTTCTTT. It codes for CASSEGTGNTEAFF. The entire variable domain, with the rest obtained from reference TRBV2 and TRBJ1-1, is as follows: EPEVTQTPSHQVTQMGQEVILRCVPISNHLYFYWYRQILGQKVEFLVSFYNNEISEKSEIFDDQFSVERPDGSNFTLKIRSTKLEDSAMYFCASSEGTGNTEAFFGQGTRLTVV.

The chain has TRBV7-9 and TRBJ2-4; D possibly corresponds to TRBD1 (5 bases). The CDR3 has 17 amino acids. CDR1 and CDR2 (germline): SEHNR, FQNEAQ (reference sequence). V dropped 4 bases and J dropped 0 bases, with 16 bases sitting between them. CDR3 DNA: TGTGCCAGCAGCTCCCTAGGGGCGTTGATAGCCAAAAACATTCAGTACTTC. Protein product: CASSSLGALIAKNIQYF.

The V gene is TRBV27, the J gene TRBJ2-2; perhaps TRBD1 as D (5 bases). Looked up from germline, CDR1 is MNHEY and CDR2 is SMNVEV (reference sequence). V was trimmed by 5 bases and J by 4 bases, leaving 5 bases between them. There are 12 residues in the CDR3. CDR3 sequence reads: CASSQGTGELFF. Here the CDR3 DNA reads TGTGCCAGCAGTCAGGGCACCGGGGAGCTGTTTTTT.

V and J are TRBV28 and TRBJ2-3; TRBD1 agrees at 10 bases. CDR3 size: 15 residues. CDR1 is MDHEN, CDR2 SYDVKM, per germline. Germline trimming cut 3 bases from V and 4 bases from J; bases unmatched to any gene: 4. Written as DNA, the CDR3 is TGTGCCAGCAGTTTCGACAGGGGGCGCCCAGATACGCAGTATTTT. Protein sequence: CASSFDRGRPDTQYF.

The chain recombines TRBV4-2 with TRBJ1-1; the match to TRBD1 covers 12 bases. The CDR3 runs 17 residues. Germline CDR1 LGHNA, CDR2 YNFKEQ. The ends lost 4 bases at V and 4 bases at J; junction bases unmatched: 10. The CDR3 DNA is TGTGCCAGCAGCCCGGTCGGGACAGGGGGCGTCATCACTGAAGCTTTCTTT. Amino acid sequence: CASSPVGTGGVITEAFF.